These 31 T cell receptor beta chains were sequenced from one sample in a study of OX40 agonist ivuxolimab in advanced cancers. Library creation used the immunoSEQ multiplex PCR assay. Here the immuneACCESS table is served through TCRdb, limited to in-frame sequences with V and J called. Missing clones are a known gap in these copies; in checked studies unresolved V genes cover under half, and the rest lacks a known reason. The sample data list some 95,000 clones, and roughly nine tenths of these were observed just once. Clones ranked in the top ten supply 0.8% to 1% of the sample. The specimen was CD4+ or CD8+ T cells sorted from blood, collected in a trial of the OX40 agonist ivuxolimab. Receptors originate from an adult with an advanced solid tumor such as melanoma, head and neck, liver or kidney cancer.

The gene calls are TRBV28 and TRBJ1-2, with TRBD1 as a possible D gene (5 bases). This CDR3 spans 13 amino acids. V was clipped by 3 bases and J by 7 bases, with 12 bases between them. The germline V gene has CDR1 MDHEN and CDR2 SYDVKM. The CDR3 sequence: CASSLVRGSGYTF. CDR3 in DNA: TGTGCCAGCAGTTTGGTAAGGGGTTCTGGCTACACCTTC.

The V and J genes are TRBV5-1 and TRBJ1-2; D is possibly TRBD1 (5 bases). V shed 0 bases and J shed 13 bases, with 16 bases lying between them. The CDR3 is 13 amino acids. The germline V gene encodes CDR1 SGHRS and CDR2 YFSETQ. The CDR3 DNA is TGCGCCAGCAGCTTGGAGAGCAGGGAGAAGAGCACCTTC. It encodes CASSLESREKSTF. The full variable domain, with the rest looked up from reference TRBV5-1 and TRBJ1-2, is KAGVTQTPRYLIKTRGQQVTLSCSPISGHRSVSWYQQTPGQGLQFLFEYFSETQRNKGNFPGRFSGRQFSNSRSEMNVSTLELGDSALYLCASSLESREKSTFGSGTRLTVV.

CDR3 in amino acids: CASSISEGPYYGYTF. CDR3 nucleotides: TGTGCCAGTAGTATATCGGAAGGACCCTACTATGGCTACACCTTC. The chain couples TRBV19 to TRBJ1-2, with D unresolved. The CDR3 sequence is 15 residues long. Germline V gene lookup returns CDR1 LNHDA and CDR2 SQIVND (reference sequence). The V end was cut by 2 bases, the J end by 3 bases, with 13 bases between.

The gene calls are TRBV5-5 and TRBJ1-5; no reliable D call. The germline CDR1 and CDR2 sequences are SGHKS and YYEKEE (reference sequence). This CDR3 comprises 14 residues. V was cut by 0 bases and J by 5 bases, with 9 bases left in between. Here the CDR3 DNA reads TGTGCCAGCAGCTTGGCTAGACCCGATCAGCCCCAGCATTTT. It translates to CASSLARPDQPQHF.

In its sample, this clone was seen once. This chain links TRBV7-3 with TRBJ2-1; D call uncertain. In germline, CDR1 is SGHTA, CDR2 FQGTGA. The CDR3 runs 12 residues. Trimming cost V 5 bases and J 10 bases, with 12 bases left between them. The CDR3 DNA is TGTGCCAGCAGCCGTGACGGTTCCGAGCAGTTCTTC. This codes for CASSRDGSEQFF.

The chain employs TRBV5-1 and TRBJ2-1; D unresolved. Trimming cost V 4 bases and J 6 bases, with 8 bases left between them. This CDR3 has 12 amino acids. Germline lookup yields CDR1 SGHRS and CDR2 YFSETQ. The CDR3 nucleotides are TGCGCCAGCAGCGAGAACGTCAATGAGCAGTTCTTC. Its protein product is CASSENVNEQFF.

The genes are TRBV6-1 and TRBJ2-7; 9 bases map to TRBD1. The CDR3 consists of 15 residues. The germline CDR1 and CDR2 sequences are MNHNS and SASEGT. The V segment lost 3 bases and the J segment 3 bases; nucleotides outside the gene matches: 6. CDR3 residues: CASSDGGTGNYEQYF. The CDR3 DNA reads as TGTGCCAGCAGTGATGGGGGGACAGGGAACTACGAGCAGTACTTC.

The chain couples TRBV18 to TRBJ1-2; no firm D call. V was shortened by 2 bases and J by 3 bases, with 7 bases between the two germline ends. The germline gives CDR1 KGHSH, CDR2 LQKENI. The CDR3 is 13 residues long. Here the CDR3 reads CASSPGSDYGYTF. The CDR3 DNA reads as TGTGCCAGCTCACCAGGGTCAGACTATGGCTACACCTTC.

The V and J genes are TRBV19 and TRBJ1-5; 9 bases line up with TRBD1. V trimming: 7 bases; J trimming: 7 bases; junction bases outside the gene matches: 8. The CDR3 is 14 amino acids. Germline values: CDR1 LNHDA, CDR2 SQIVND (reference sequence). For the CDR3, the DNA is TGTGCCAGTAAGAGCGGGACAGGGTTACAGCCCCAGCATTTT. Translation gives CASKSGTGLQPQHF.

This clone was found once. CDR3 coding DNA: TGCAGCGTTGAGTCTGAGACTCAGAATGAGCAGTTCTTC. It encodes CSVESETQNEQFF. The rearrangement links TRBV29-1 to TRBJ2-1, with D uncertain. The germline V gene encodes CDR1 SQVTM and CDR2 ANQGSEA. The V and J ends lost 3 bases and 7 bases respectively, with 13 bases between them. CDR3 length equals 13 residues.

The chain employs TRBV2 and TRBJ2-1; no clear D. Trimming left V 7 bases short and J 3 bases short, with 16 bases between. The CDR3 contains 15 residues. CDR1 SNHLY and CDR2 FYNNEI come from the germline V gene. The CDR3 spells CASTPGVGNYNEQFF. CDR3 in DNA: TGTGCCAGCACCCCTGGAGTAGGAAACTACAATGAGCAGTTCTTC. The whole variable domain, filled in from reference TRBV2 and TRBJ2-1, reads EPEVTQTPSHQVTQMGQEVILRCVPISNHLYFYWYRQILGQKVEFLVSFYNNEISEKSEIFDDQFSVERPDGSNFTLKIRSTKLEDSAMYFCASTPGVGNYNEQFFGPGTRLTVL.

This clone was detected only once. V gene TRBV6-1 combines with J gene TRBJ1-2; possibly TRBD1 for D (6 bases). The V end lost 6 bases, the J end lost 0 bases, and 11 bases lay between the germline ends. The CDR3 is made up of 14 amino acids. The germline CDR1 and CDR2 sequences are MNHNS and SASEGT. The DNA of the CDR3 is TGTGCCAGCAGCGCGGGACAATCTAACTATGGCTACACCTTC. Its protein product is CASSAGQSNYGYTF.

The rearrangement joins TRBV11-2 to TRBJ2-7, with D unclear. The CDR3 totals 13 residues. V lost 0 bases and J lost 6, with 9 bases in between. The germline V gene has CDR1 SGHAT and CDR2 FQNNGV. The CDR3 here is CASSLDAIVEQYV. The CDR3, as DNA: TGTGCCAGCAGCTTAGACGCGATCGTCGAGCAGTACGTC.

The chain has TRBV6-1 and TRBJ2-4, with TRBD1 matching 11 bases. The V segment lost 2 bases and the J segment 0 bases; nucleotides outside the gene matches: 9. This CDR3 has 19 residues. The V gene's germline CDR1 is MNHNS and CDR2 SASEGT. DNA of the CDR3: TGTGCCAGCAGTGAATACGGGACAGGGGGGACGCTAGCCAAAAACATTCAGTACTTC. This codes for CASSEYGTGGTLAKNIQYF.

The J gene is TRBJ2-1, the V gene TRBV5-1; TRBD2 agrees at 11 bases. The CDR3 runs 14 residues. Per the germline V gene, CDR1 is SGHRS and CDR2 is YFSETQ. With V trimmed by 0 bases and J by 10 bases, 3 bases remained unmatched. CDR3 protein: CASSLEGLAAEQFF. The CDR3 nucleotides read TGCGCCAGCAGCTTGGAGGGACTAGCGGCAGAGCAGTTCTTC.

The gene calls are TRBV28 and TRBJ1-1; TRBD1 might be the D (5 bases). Between the trimmed V and J ends, which lost 8 bases and 2 bases, there was a span of 18 bases. From germline, CDR1 is MDHEN and CDR2 SYDVKM. The CDR3 consists of 15 residues. CDR3 in DNA: TGTGCCAGCTACCCCTGGGGGAATTCAAACACTGAAGCTTTCTTT. It specifies CASYPWGNSNTEAFF.

The chain is built from TRBV27 and TRBJ1-1; no clear D gene. Germline V gene lookup returns CDR1 MNHEY and CDR2 SMNVEV (reference sequence). V was pared by 5 bases and J by 1 base, with 11 bases between. There are 14 residues in the CDR3. The chain's CDR3 is CASSPKARNTEAFF. For the CDR3, the DNA is TGTGCCAGCAGTCCTAAGGCCAGGAACACTGAAGCTTTCTTT.

The chain has TRBV5-4 and TRBJ2-2; D not resolved. Trimming left V 5 bases short and J 0 bases short, with 11 bases between. CDR1 and CDR2 from the germline V gene are SGHNT and YYREEE (reference sequence). CDR3 length equals 15 residues. The CDR3 reads CASSLMGSNTGELFF. CDR3 DNA: TGTGCCAGCAGTTTGATGGGTTCGAACACCGGGGAGCTGTTTTTT.

The J gene is TRBJ1-4, the V gene TRBV7-6, with 8 bases identical to TRBD1. Trimming removed 5 bases from V and 7 bases from J; junction bases left unmatched: 12. This CDR3 is 16 amino acids long. Germline-derived CDR1 and CDR2 are SGHVS and FNYEAQ. DNA for the CDR3: TGTGCCAGCAGCCCTCAGACGTCAGGGGGCTCTGAAAAACTGTTTTTT. The encoded protein is CASSPQTSGGSEKLFF.

This rearrangement joins TRBV7-3 to TRBJ2-1; 9 bases map to TRBD2. This CDR3 is built from 15 residues. The germline CDR1 and CDR2 sequences are SGHTA and FQGTGA. The V segment lost 2 bases and the J segment 8 bases; nucleotides outside the gene matches: 7. The CDR3 nucleotides read TGTGCCAGCAGCTTATCGGCGGGAGGGATCGATGAGCAGTTCTTC. This codes for CASSLSAGGIDEQFF.

V and J are TRBV7-3 and TRBJ2-1; 9 nucleotides line up with TRBD2. J gave up 5 bases and V 2 bases, and 4 bases lay outside the gene matches. Germline V CDR1 and CDR2: SGHTA, FQGTGA. The length of the CDR3 is 15 residues. The CDR3 sequence is CASSLQIAGDNEQFF. CDR3 coding DNA: TGTGCCAGCAGCTTACAAATAGCGGGAGACAATGAGCAGTTCTTC.

V usage is TRBV10-3 and J usage is TRBJ1-5; D might be TRBD1 (5 bases). Trimming stripped 3 bases from V and 2 bases from J, with 5 bases between. The CDR3 is 13 amino acids. Germline CDR1 and CDR2: ENHRY and SYGVKD. CDR3 nucleotide sequence: TGTGCCATCAGTGAAGGGGGCAATCAGCCCCAGCATTTT. This codes for CAISEGGNQPQHF.

The rearrangement joins TRBV2 to TRBJ2-2; no clear D. This CDR3 spans 15 amino acids. The germline V gene encodes CDR1 SNHLY and CDR2 FYNNEI. The V end was cut by 4 bases, the J end by 1 base, with 10 bases between. The CDR3 DNA follows: TGTGCCAGCAGTGCTGGCTGGAGGAACACCGGGGAGCTGTTTTTT. Translating it yields CASSAGWRNTGELFF.

The chain carries TRBV5-1 and TRBJ1-3, with unresolved D. The length of the CDR3 is 14 residues. Germline V CDR1 and CDR2: SGHRS, YFSETQ. V was clipped by 1 base and J by 0 bases, with 5 bases between them. Written as DNA, the CDR3 is TGCGCCAGCAGCTTGACACACTCTGGAAACACCATATATTTT. Protein: CASSLTHSGNTIYF.

The chain has TRBV30 and TRBJ1-1; no clear D. Germline CDR1 is GTSNPN and CDR2 is SVGIG (reference sequence). The CDR3 is 11 amino acids. Trimming pared 4 bases from V and 1 base from J, leaving 4 bases between. The CDR3 region has the DNA TGTGCCTGGACATGGAACACTGAAGCTTTCTTT. It encodes CAWTWNTEAFF.

This chain joins TRBV28 and TRBJ2-1, with TRBD2 matching 8 bases. Germline V gene sequence: CDR1 MDHEN, CDR2 SYDVKM. V shed 2 bases and J 3 bases; nucleotides not matched to a gene: 6. This CDR3 has 16 amino acids. The CDR3 region has the DNA TGTGCCAGCAGTTTAATCGCGGGAGGCCTCTACAATGAGCAGTTCTTC. It encodes CASSLIAGGLYNEQFF.

This sequence joins TRBV11-2 and TRBJ2-3, with 7 positions matching TRBD2. CDR1 is SGHAT, CDR2 FQNNGV, per germline. This CDR3 is 16 amino acids long. Trimming cost V 0 bases and J 2 bases; bases outside gene matches: 5. Here the CDR3 reads CASSLDPSGLTDTQYF. The CDR3 nucleotides are TGTGCCAGCAGCTTAGATCCTAGCGGTCTCACAGATACGCAGTATTTT.

The sample holds one count of this clone. V gene TRBV6-6 combines with J gene TRBJ2-5; D might be TRBD1 or TRBD2, each matching 6 bases. The length of the CDR3 is 13 residues. CDR1 MNHNY and CDR2 SVGAGI come from the germline V gene (reference sequence). V dropped 4 bases and J dropped 2 bases, with 8 bases sitting between them. The CDR3 loop reads CASSWRGQETQYF. The DNA of the CDR3 is TGTGCCAGCAGTTGGAGGGGGCAAGAGACCCAGTACTTC.

The sample holds a few counts of this clone. V gene TRBV18 combines with J gene TRBJ2-7; D unresolved. In germline, CDR1 is KGHSH, CDR2 LQKENI. Deletions cut 8 bases from V and 12 bases from J, with 14 bases between. The CDR3 extends over 10 amino acids. The CDR3 region has the DNA TGTGCCAGCCATCCGATGGAGACGTACGTC. Translation: CASHPMETYV.

The chain has TRBV6-1 and TRBJ2-2, with 14 bases matching TRBD2. In germline, CDR1 is MNHNS, CDR2 SASEGT. Trimming removed 2 bases from V and 7 bases from J; junction bases left unmatched: 6. This CDR3 comprises 17 residues. The CDR3 coding sequence is TGTGCCAGCAGTGAAAGACTAGCGGGAGGGCCAGGCGGGGAGCTGTTTTTT. The encoded protein is CASSERLAGGPGGELFF.

This sequence joins TRBV7-3 and TRBJ1-1; no reliable D call. Germline V lookup: CDR1 SGHTA, CDR2 FQGTGA. The CDR3 has 15 residues. V lost 6 bases and J lost 7, with 21 bases in between. CDR3 coding DNA: TGTGCCAGCAGTCTTTCCGCTCCGGGGATCGATGAAGCTTTCTTT. Translated: CASSLSAPGIDEAFF.